One sample yielded the 4 T cell receptor beta chains listed below, sequenced in a study of T cell responses to AZD1222 COVID-19 vaccine. Sequenced by immunoSEQ multiplex PCR; TCRdb stores in-frame clones only, minus some. The sample has about 100,000 clones, less than 90% seen once. The sequencing used peripheral blood, collected on day 0 of AZD1222 vaccination. The receptors originated from an adult in good health.

This sequence joins TRBV7-8 and TRBJ1-5; TRBD1 is a possible D gene (6 bases). CDR1 and CDR2 (germline): SGHVS, FQNEAQ. CDR3 length: 17 residues. Trimming removed 1 base from V and 1 base from J, with 14 bases in between. CDR3 sequence: CASSLEAGHTSNQPQHF. Here the CDR3 DNA reads TGTGCCAGCAGCTTAGAGGCGGGACACACGAGCAATCAGCCCCAGCATTTT.

This sequence joins TRBV7-2 and TRBJ2-3; TRBD2 agrees at 10 bases. Germline CDR1 is SGHTA and CDR2 is FQGNSA. The length of the CDR3 is 15 residues. With 4 bases clipped from V and 4 bases from J, the junction kept 5 bases outside the gene matches. The CDR3 region is CASSWSSGSADTQYF. The CDR3 region has the DNA TGTGCCAGCAGCTGGTCTAGCGGGAGTGCAGATACGCAGTATTTT. Full variable domain (rest looked up from reference TRBV7-2 and TRBJ2-3): GAGVSQSPSNKVTEKGKDVELRCDPISGHTALYWYRQSLGQGLEFLIYFQGNSAPDKSGLPSDRFSAERTGGSVSTLTIQRTQQEDSAVYLCASSWSSGSADTQYFGPGTRLTVL.

The chain uses TRBV11-2 and TRBJ1-6, with TRBD1 matching over 10 bases. After removal of 0 bases from V and 1 base from J, the junction contained 3 bases not matched to a gene. Germline CDR1 is SGHAT and CDR2 is FQNNGV. This CDR3 comprises 18 residues. DNA of the CDR3: TGTGCCAGCAGCTTAGAGGGACAGGGGTGGTCCTATAATTCACCCCTCCACTTT. Translating it yields CASSLEGQGWSYNSPLHF.

V usage is TRBV24-1 and J usage is TRBJ1-5, with a tentative D call TRBD1 (5 bases). The CDR3 spans 17 residues. The V end was cut by 2 bases, the J end by 0 bases, with 13 bases between. CDR1 is KGHDR, CDR2 SFDVKD, per germline. CDR3 loop: CATSDSRGWASNQPQHF. The CDR3 nucleotides are TGTGCCACCAGTGATTCTAGGGGCTGGGCTAGCAATCAGCCCCAGCATTTT.